These 23 T cell receptor beta chains came from one sample sequenced in a study of blood T cells in healthy people across ages. Then a second PCR, running about 6 to 12 cycles, was carried out with a sample-barcoded 5' primer and a J-beta primer mix. One entry per CDR3 protein results from TCRdb running MiXCR on the 5' RACE reads. Of around 800,000 distinct CDR3 sequences listed, around 62% are singletons. Sequencing used blood. The origin of the receptors is a man younger than 45 in good health.

J is TRBJ1-2 and V is TRBV9; tentative D call: TRBD1 (5 bases). Trimming removed 3 bases at V and 6 bases at J, with 24 bases between. The CDR3 is made up of 17 amino acids. Germline CDR1 is SGDLS and CDR2 is YYNGEE. Here the CDR3 DNA reads TGTGCCAGCAGCGAGAACCTGAGGGACGGCCCCTTGAATGGCTACACCTTC. Translating gives CASSENLRDGPLNGYTF.

V is TRBV24-1 and J is TRBJ2-7; 8 bases are a match to TRBD2. Near its end, the DNA agrees better with TRBJ2-5, so the J call may be wrong. Germline V gene lookup returns CDR1 KGHDR and CDR2 SFDVKD. The CDR3 runs 15 residues. The CDR3, as DNA: TGTGCCACCAGTGATCCCGGGAGGGAGCGGGAGACCCAGTACTTC. The encoded protein is CATSDPGRERETQYF.

In its sample, this clonotype was seen once. The gene calls are TRBV21-1 and TRBJ2-1; no check of the table's D call, TRBD1, against the DNA was made. TRBV21-1 is given as a pseudogene. The CDR3 consists of 14 residues. The CDR3 loop reads CASSKAKPGNEQFF. The CDR3 DNA follows: TGTGCCAGCAGCAAAGCTAAGCCCGGGAATGAGCAGTTCTTC.

This clonotype was picked up a small number of times. The chain combines TRBV20-1 with TRBJ2-4, with 10 bases that match TRBD2. The end of the DNA fits TRBJ2-7 better, so the J call may be wrong. This CDR3 is 15 amino acids long. Germline values: CDR1 DFQATT, CDR2 SNEGSKA (reference sequence). CDR3 nucleotide sequence: TGCAGTGCTAGAGTGGCTAGCGGGGGTACCCACGAGCAGTACTTC. Translated, it gives CSARVASGGTHEQYF.

The rearrangement links TRBV5-1 to TRBJ1-5; perhaps TRBD1 as D (5 bases). This CDR3 has 15 amino acids. V lost 0 bases and J 7 bases, leaving 14 bases between the germline ends. CDR1 is SGHRS, CDR2 YFSETQ, per germline. The DNA for the CDR3 is TGCGCCAGCAGCTTGGAGGCAGCACCAGGGCAGCCCCAGCATTTT. Amino acids: CASSLEAAPGQPQHF. The whole variable domain, remainder taken from reference TRBV5-1 and TRBJ1-5, is KAGVTQTPRYLIKTRGQQVTLSCSPISGHRSVSWYQQTPGQGLQFLFEYFSETQRNKGNFPGRFSGRQFSNSRSEMNVSTLELGDSALYLCASSLEAAPGQPQHFGDGTRLSIL.

This clonotype was detected a few times. The V and J genes are TRBV20-1 and TRBJ2-1, with D uncertain. V lost 3 bases and J lost 8, with 11 bases in between. CDR3 size: 12 residues. Germline V lookup: CDR1 DFQATT, CDR2 SNEGSKA (reference sequence). The CDR3 nucleotides are TGCAGTGCTAGGGCCCCGGGCGATGAGCAGTTCTTC. This encodes CSARAPGDEQFF.

The chain joins TRBV6-6 to TRBJ1-6; 8 nucleotides align to TRBD1. V lost 2 bases to trimming and J lost 9 bases; unmatched junction nucleotides: 9. Germline assignment: CDR1 MNHNY and CDR2 SVGAGI (reference sequence). This CDR3 spans 16 amino acids. CDR3 sequence (DNA): TGTGCCAGCAGTTACCACCCGGGGACAGGTACTTCACCCCTCCACTTT. Its translation is CASSYHPGTGTSPLHF.

This clonotype has more than one count but fewer than ten. J is TRBJ1-2 and V is TRBV7-6, with D perhaps TRBD1 (6 bases). V was trimmed by 0 bases and J by 7 bases, leaving 9 bases between them. The CDR3 totals 13 residues. CDR1 is SGHVS, CDR2 FNYEAQ, per germline. Here the CDR3 reads CASSLAGGGGYTF. Written as DNA, the CDR3 is TGTGCCAGCAGCTTAGCAGGGGGGGGTGGCTACACCTTC.

The chain is built from TRBV7-2 and TRBJ2-5; D may be TRBD1 or TRBD2 (6 bases each). The germline V gene encodes CDR1 SGHTA and CDR2 FQGNSA. V was shortened by 5 bases and J by 11 bases, with 18 bases between the two germline ends. CDR3 length equals 13 residues. The DNA of the CDR3 is TGTGCCAGCAGCCCGGGGGCCCTACGACCGCAGTACTTC. It translates to CASSPGALRPQYF.

In the case of this clonotype: The germline gene is not matched at one end of the junction; a read error may be the cause. CDR3 coding DNA: TGTGCCAGCGCACCTCCTACCCATGAGCAGTTCTTC. Its protein is CASAPPTHEQFF. The chain combines TRBV18 with TRBJ2-1; no clear D. Per the germline V gene, CDR1 is KGHSH and CDR2 is LQKENI. This CDR3 spans 12 amino acids.

This chain links TRBV10-2 with TRBJ2-3, with TRBD1 as a possible D gene (6 bases). This CDR3 has 14 amino acids. Germline CDR1 reads WSHSY; CDR2 reads SAAADI. The V and J ends lost 3 bases and 8 bases respectively, with 15 bases between them. The DNA for the CDR3 is TGCGCCAGCAGTGACTACGACAGGCCGAGTACGCAGTATTTT. Protein sequence: CASSDYDRPSTQYF.

The V call is TRBV28, the J call TRBJ1-6; 7 positions match TRBD1. Per the germline V gene, CDR1 is MDHEN and CDR2 is SYDVKM. The CDR3 runs 12 residues. V dropped 10 bases and J dropped 7; count of bases not matched to a gene: 4. The CDR3 region is CAMGQLNSPLHF. CDR3 coding DNA: TGTGCCATGGGACAGTTGAATTCACCCCTCCACTTT.

This chain connects TRBV29-1 to TRBJ2-7; 10 positions match TRBD1. Germline CDR1 and CDR2: SQVTM and ANQGSEA. The CDR3 has 16 amino acids. J lost 1 base, V lost 1 base, and 7 bases had no gene match. The CDR3 nucleotides read TGCAGCGTTGAAGGGCCCCGGGACAGGGGTTCCTACGAGCAGTACTTC. Its protein is CSVEGPRDRGSYEQYF.

Here the CDR3 DNA reads TGTGCCTGGAGTGCGGACAGGTTTAAGGGTTACACCTTC. Residues: CAWSADRFKGYTF. The chain has TRBV30 and TRBJ1-2, with 7 bases that match TRBD1. CDR3 length: 13 amino acids. Germline trimming cut 1 base from V and 11 bases from J; bases unmatched to any gene: 10. CDR1 is GTSNPN, CDR2 SVGIG, per germline (reference sequence).

This clonotype came up a few times. The CDR3 reads CASSSPGLGPYNEQFF. DNA for the CDR3: TGTGCCAGCAGTTCCCCCGGCCTAGGACCCTACAATGAGCAGTTCTTC. The rearrangement joins TRBV12-3 or TRBV12-4 to TRBJ2-1, with no clear D. CDR3 length: 16 residues. Trimming took 4 bases from V and 2 from J, leaving 15 bases between them.

The chain combines TRBV6-6 with TRBJ2-3; 8 positions agree with TRBD2. The CDR3 is 15 amino acids. V gave up 0 bases and J gave up 3 bases; unmatched junction bases: 2. Germline assignment: CDR1 MNHNY and CDR2 SVGAGI (reference sequence). The CDR3 nucleotides read TGTGCCAGCAGTTACTCCGGGGGGGTAACAGATACGCAGTATTTT. Amino acid sequence: CASSYSGGVTDTQYF.

The chain employs TRBV5-4 and TRBJ1-4; D might be TRBD1 (5 bases). Germline values: CDR1 SGHNT, CDR2 YYREEE (reference sequence). The V end was cut by 2 bases, the J end by 8 bases, with 16 bases between. This CDR3 region has 15 residues. The CDR3 region has the DNA TGTGCCAGCAGCTTCGGAGGGGTCGGCGGCGAAAAACTGTTTTTT. The encoded protein is CASSFGGVGGEKLFF.

This clonotype was detected a few times. The chain joins TRBV15 to TRBJ2-1; TRBD2 is a possible D gene (6 bases). V lost 3 bases and J 7 bases, leaving 16 bases between the germline ends. CDR1 is LNHNV, CDR2 YYDKDF, per germline (reference sequence). The CDR3 totals 15 residues. In DNA form, the CDR3 reads TGTGCCACCAGCAGCGCTACCGGGACTGCTAATGAGCAGTTCTTC. Its protein is CATSSATGTANEQFF.

The genes are TRBV3-1 and TRBJ2-4, with 8 bases that match TRBD2. The J call is uncertain, as TRBJ2-5 better fits the DNA end. Germline V gene data show CDR1 as LGHDT and CDR2 as YNNKEL (reference sequence). The CDR3 spans 17 residues. CDR3 loop: CASSQVPSAGAGETQYF. The CDR3 DNA reads TGTGCCAGCAGCCAAGTTCCGTCAGCGGGGGCAGGAGAGACCCAGTACTTC.

The chain recombines TRBV30 with TRBJ2-4; 10 bases are shared with TRBD1. The V gene end was trimmed by 2 bases and the J gene end by 3 bases; junction bases not matched to a gene: 7. The CDR3 contains 16 residues. Germline V lookup: CDR1 GTSNPN, CDR2 SVGIG (reference sequence). CDR3 DNA: TGTGCCTGGAGTTCATCGGGACAGGGGTACAAAAACATTCAGTACTTC. It codes for CAWSSSGQGYKNIQYF.

The chain couples TRBV29-1 to TRBJ2-1; 8 positions agree with TRBD1. The CDR3 length is 12 residues. Trimming took 4 bases from V and 6 from J; bases not matched to a gene: 2. The V gene's germline CDR1 is SQVTM and CDR2 ANQGSEA. The CDR3 region is CSVAQGVNEQFF. The CDR3, as DNA: TGCAGCGTTGCACAGGGGGTCAATGAGCAGTTCTTC.

V is TRBV11-2 and J is TRBJ2-1; D call uncertain. CDR1 is SGHAT and CDR2 is FQNNGV in the germline V gene. V dropped 8 bases and J dropped 10 bases, with 6 bases sitting between them. The CDR3 length is 9 residues. The CDR3: CASGYEQFF. CDR3 DNA sequence: TGTGCCAGCGGTTACGAGCAGTTCTTC. Using reference TRBV11-2 and TRBJ2-1 for the parts outside the CDR3, the full variable domain is EAGVAQSPRYKIIEKRQSVAFWCNPISGHATLYWYQQILGQGPKLLIQFQNNGVVDDSQLPKDRFSAERLKGVDSTLKIQPAKLEDSAVYLCASGYEQFFGPGTRLTVL.

The V call is TRBV7-2, the J call TRBJ2-5, with D tentatively TRBD1 (5 bases). This CDR3 is 15 amino acids long. Germline V gives CDR1 SGHTA, CDR2 FQGNSA. V was clipped by 2 bases and J by 3 bases, with 13 bases between them. The CDR3 spells CASSLFRGPEETQYF. CDR3 sequence (DNA): TGTGCCAGCAGCTTATTTAGGGGCCCAGAAGAGACCCAGTACTTC.